Detailed here is one T cell receptor (beta chain). The source of the sample is a study of blood T cell repertoires in COVID-19. The CDR3 extends over 15 amino acids. The germline V gene encodes CDR1 LGHDT and CDR2 YNNKEL (reference sequence). The V segment lost 2 bases and the J segment 3 bases; nucleotides outside the gene matches: 4. This table comes from immunoSEQ multiplex PCR, and its TCRdb copy is limited to in-frame clones, with some not included. This sample yields some 130,000 clones, of which 81% are seen a single time; about 8.4% belongs to the top ten. Specimen: peripheral blood. The V and J genes are TRBV3-1 (or the pseudogene TRBV3-2) and TRBJ2-4, with TRBD2 matching 7 bases. This clonotype was sampled from a woman in her fifties or sixties with active or convalescent COVID-19. CDR3 region: CASSQRAGDKNIQYF. The CDR3 coding sequence is TGTGCCAGCAGCCAACGGGCGGGGGACAAAAACATTCAGTACTTC.